A single sample gave rise to the 32 T cell receptor beta chains below, sequenced in a study of T cell clonality in common variable immunodeficiency. Some clones are missing from TCRdb's copy, which holds only in-frame ones; the method was immunoSEQ multiplex PCR. Sampling found approximately 52,000 clones, none seen once. Sequenced material: peripheral blood mononuclear cells. These receptors all stem from a person aged 18 to 75 in good health.

This clone was found many times. CDR3 residues: CASSLGQSYGYTF. The sequenced CDR3 bases are TGTGCCAGCAGCTTGGGGCAGAGCTATGGC. V and J are TRBV5-6 and TRBJ1-2, with D unclear. Read coverage stops 3 residues before the CDR3 terminus; the germline J gene supplies the remainder. In germline, CDR1 is SGHDT, CDR2 YYEEEE. Deletions cut 0 bases from V and 4 bases from J, with 7 bases between. This CDR3 is built from 13 residues.

This clone appeared many times. The missing CDR3 end, 3 residues past where the read stops, is filled in from the germline J gene. This chain links TRBV5-1 with TRBJ1-2; D may be TRBD1 (6 bases). V was cut by 4 bases and J by 1 base, with 14 bases left in between. From germline, CDR1 is SGHRS and CDR2 YFSETQ. The length of the CDR3 is 15 residues. CDR3 residues: CASSPTAGDNYGYTF. Incomplete CDR3 DNA: TGCGCCAGCAGCCCGACAGCAGGGGATAACTATGGC.

This clone was recorded many times. Read coverage stops 3 residues before the CDR3 terminus; the germline J gene supplies the remainder. The chain uses TRBV29-1 and TRBJ1-2; D is perhaps TRBD1 (5 bases). The CDR3 totals 14 residues. Germline values: CDR1 SQVTM, CDR2 ANQGSEA. Trimming pared 2 bases from V and 0 bases from J, leaving 10 bases between. CDR3 region: CSVESRGSNYGYTF. The DNA read from the CDR3 is TGCAGCGTTGAATCTAGGGGTTCTAACTATGGC.

This clone has ten or more counts. Read coverage stops 3 residues before the CDR3 terminus; the germline J gene supplies the remainder. The chain couples TRBV4-1 to TRBJ2-7; TRBD2 matches at 8 bases. Per the germline V gene, CDR1 is MGHRA and CDR2 is YSYEKL. With 0 bases clipped from V and 0 bases from J, the junction kept 7 bases outside the gene matches. The CDR3 extends over 17 amino acids. The CDR3 loop reads CASSQEGLAGSSYEQYF. CDR3 DNA, as far as it was read: TGCGCCAGCAGCCAAGAAGGGCTAGCGGGTAGCTCCTACGAG.

Many counts were recorded for this clone. The CDR3 end is not reached by the read, which stops 3 residues before it; the germline J gene fills it in. V usage is TRBV13 and J usage is TRBJ2-1; 13 bases map to TRBD2. This CDR3 has 19 amino acids. Trimming removed 5 bases from V and 2 bases from J; junction bases left unmatched: 12. Germline V gene data show CDR1 as PRHDT and CDR2 as FYEKMQ (reference sequence). The CDR3 spells CASSPKPGTSGNAYNEQFF. The covered CDR3 bases are TGTGCCAGCAGCCCAAAACCCGGGACTAGCGGGAACGCCTACAATGAG.

A remark on this clone: The read gets to within 3 residues of the CDR3 end, and the germline J gene fills in the rest. The chain couples TRBV30 to TRBJ1-2; a possible D gene is TRBD1 (6 bases). The CDR3 is made up of 12 amino acids. Germline V lookup: CDR1 GTSNPN, CDR2 SVGIG (reference sequence). Trimming removed 1 base at V and 7 bases at J, with 10 bases between. The sequenced part of the CDR3 DNA is TGTGCCTGGAGTGGTGCAGGGGCTGGC. Its protein product is CAWSGAGAG. The full CDR3 is CAWSGAGAGYTF.

This clone was detected ten times or more. Read data end 3 residues before the CDR3 end; the end is taken from the germline J gene. This rearrangement joins TRBV30 to TRBJ2-7; 9 nucleotides align to TRBD1. In germline, CDR1 is GTSNPN, CDR2 SVGIG (reference sequence). The CDR3 has 12 amino acids. V dropped 7 bases and J dropped 5; count of bases not matched to a gene: 6. CDR3 region: CAYTGTGHEQYF. The DNA read from the CDR3 is TGTGCCTATACCGGGACAGGGCACGAG.

This clone appeared many times. CDR3: CSASGQANNQPQHF. The CDR3 bases that were read are TGCAGCGCATCCGGACAGGCCAACAATCAGCCC. The chain couples TRBV29-1 to TRBJ1-5; 7 bases agree with TRBD1. The read terminates 3 residues ahead of where the CDR3 ends, so the germline J gene completes it. Per germline, CDR1 SQVTM and CDR2 ANQGSEA. Trimming cost V 7 bases and J 3 bases; bases outside gene matches: 9. The CDR3 length is 14 residues.

This clone came up many times. The missing CDR3 end, 3 residues past where the read stops, is filled in from the germline J gene. The chain employs TRBV2 and TRBJ1-5, with 11 bases fitting TRBD1. V shed 7 bases and J 1 base; nucleotides not matched to a gene: 6. Germline V gene sequence: CDR1 SNHLY, CDR2 FYNNEI. The CDR3 totals 16 residues. The CDR3: CASNGQGARSNQPQHF. Incomplete CDR3 DNA: TGTGCCAGCAATGGACAGGGGGCAAGGAGCAATCAGCCC.

Many counts were recorded for this clone. The CDR3 extends 3 residues past the end of the read, so its final part is completed from the germline J gene. V is TRBV7-9 and J is TRBJ2-7; D is possibly TRBD2 (6 bases). V was clipped by 11 bases and J by 5 bases, with 19 bases between them. This CDR3 region has 13 residues. The germline CDR1 and CDR2 sequences are SEHNR and FQNEAQ (reference sequence). The part of the CDR3 DNA that was read is TGTGCCTCGGAGGGGTTAGCTAGGGACGAG. Amino acid sequence: CASEGLARDE. The CDR3 reads in full as CASEGLARDEQYF. The full variable domain, in which reference TRBV7-9 and TRBJ2-7 provide the parts outside the CDR3, is DTGVSQNPRHKITKRGQNVTFRCDPISEHNRLYWYRQTLGQGPEFLTYFQNEAQLEKSRLLSDRFSAERPKGSFSTLEIQRTEQGDSAMYLCASEGLARDEQYFGPGTRLTVT.

A few counts support this clone. The read ends 3 residues before the CDR3 terminus; that terminus is restored from the germline J gene. The chain links TRBV18 to TRBJ2-5; tentatively, D is TRBD2 (6 bases). V was trimmed by 3 bases and J by 5 bases, leaving 16 bases between them. The germline V gene has CDR1 KGHSH and CDR2 LQKENI. CDR3 length equals 15 residues. CDR3 DNA, as far as it was read: TGTGCCAGCTCACCTTTAATAGGGACTGGGGAGACC. This sequence encodes CASSPLIGTGET. Given in full, the CDR3 is CASSPLIGTGETQYF.

This clone was seen ten or more times. The read gets to within 3 residues of the CDR3 end, and the germline J gene fills in the rest. The chain combines TRBV5-1 with TRBJ1-2, with 8 bases matching TRBD1. This CDR3 comprises 13 residues. Per the germline V gene, CDR1 is SGHRS and CDR2 is YFSETQ. The V segment lost 3 bases and the J segment 6 bases; nucleotides outside the gene matches: 4. The CDR3 bases that were read are TGCGCCAGCAGCTCCGACAGGGGCCATGGC. Its translation: CASSSDRGHG. The CDR3 as a whole reads CASSSDRGHGYTF.

There are many counts of this clone. At one of its ends the junction is not consistent with the germline gene, which may arise from a read error. Other DNA sequences in the same sample also yield this CDR3. CDR3 DNA (partial): TGCGCCAGCACCGAAAGGGGCACAATCTCTGGAAACACG. Residues: CASTERGTISGNT. The complete CDR3 protein is CASTERGTISGNTIYF. The rearrangement links TRBV10-1 to TRBJ1-3; a possible D gene is TRBD1 (5 bases). The read is 3 residues too short to cover the CDR3 end, so that end is filled in from the germline J gene. Germline-derived CDR1 and CDR2 are WNHNN and SYGVQD (reference sequence). This CDR3 comprises 16 residues.

About this clone: The missing CDR3 end, 3 residues past where the read stops, is filled in from the germline J gene. The chain is built from TRBV30 and TRBJ2-3; the match to TRBD1 covers 7 bases. Germline lookup yields CDR1 GTSNPN and CDR2 SVGIG (reference sequence). The CDR3 has 14 residues. The sequenced CDR3 bases are TGTGCCTGGAGTCCAGGGGGTTCCCATCAGCCG. It yields the protein CAWSPGGSHQP. The whole CDR3 reads CAWSPGGSHQPQYF.

This clone has ten or more counts. The read halts 3 residues ahead of the CDR3 end, with the missing end drawn from the germline J gene. This chain uses TRBV13 with TRBJ2-3; possible D gene TRBD1, 5 bases. The V gene lost 0 bases and the J gene lost 6 bases, with 13 bases spanning the gap. Germline values: CDR1 PRHDT, CDR2 FYEKMQ (reference sequence). This CDR3 contains 15 residues. Partial CDR3 DNA: TGTGCCAGCAGCTTAGGAGGGGATGGGTGGGATACG. Its protein is CASSLGGDGWDT. The full CDR3 sequence reads CASSLGGDGWDTQYF.

As regards this clone: A much larger clonotype is one base distant, so this may be a read error. The read comes to an end 3 residues before the CDR3 does, leaving the germline J gene to fill in the end. The rearrangement joins TRBV6-2 or TRBV6-3 to TRBJ1-4; tentative D call: TRBD1 (5 bases). Germline values: CDR1 MNHEY, CDR2 SVGEGT. The CDR3 sequence is 14 residues long. The sequenced part of the CDR3 DNA is TGTGCCAGCAGTGCAGGCTCTGGGGCCAACGTA. It translates to CASSAGSGANV. The entire CDR3 is CASSAGSGANVLFF.

This clone appeared many times. The read ends 3 residues early relative to the CDR3; the germline J gene fills the gap. The V and J genes are TRBV6-2 or TRBV6-3 and TRBJ1-1; D is unclear. Germline V lookup: CDR1 MNHEY, CDR2 SVGEGT. The V end lost 2 bases, the J end lost 0 bases, and 4 bases lay between the germline ends. The CDR3 covers 13 residues. Here the CDR3 reads CASSYRLNTEAFF. The sequenced part of the CDR3 DNA is TGTGCCAGCAGTTACAGGTTGAACACTGAA.

This clone was seen at least ten times. With the read ending 3 residues before the CDR3 end, the germline J gene is used to fill in that end. The rearrangement uses TRBV6-2 or TRBV6-3 and TRBJ2-1; possibly TRBD2 for D (5 bases). V was clipped by 4 bases and J by 6 bases, with 7 bases between them. The CDR3 has 12 residues. The germline gives CDR1 MNHEY, CDR2 SVGEGT. The CDR3 protein is CASSFAGNEQFF. The DNA read from the CDR3 is TGTGCCAGCAGTTTCGCGGGCAATGAG.

Many counts were recorded for this clone. Read coverage stops 3 residues before the CDR3 terminus; the germline J gene supplies the remainder. The genes are TRBV7-2 and TRBJ2-2; D gene uncertain. Germline loops: CDR1 SGHTA, CDR2 FQGNSA. Trimming removed 0 bases from V and 7 bases from J, with 12 bases in between. The CDR3 length is 15 residues. The covered CDR3 bases are TGTGCCAGCAGCTTAGCGGTGCGGTCGGTCGGGGAG. Its protein is CASSLAVRSVGE. The complete CDR3 reads CASSLAVRSVGELFF.

This clone was observed a few times. The CDR3 loop reads CASSWLAGGYEQFF. Partial CDR3 DNA: TGTGCCAGTAGTTGGCTAGCGGGAGGCTATGAG. The chain employs TRBV19 and TRBJ2-1, with TRBD2 matching 11 bases. The read terminates 3 residues ahead of where the CDR3 ends, so the germline J gene completes it. The trim removed 5 bases at V and 8 bases at J, leaving 5 bases unmatched. Per germline, CDR1 LNHDA and CDR2 SQIVND (reference sequence). The CDR3 extends over 14 amino acids.

This clone was detected many times. The read stops 3 residues short of the end of the CDR3; the missing end is completed from the germline J gene. The chain has TRBV7-4 and TRBJ2-3; 14 nucleotides align to TRBD2. In germline, CDR1 is SGHVT, CDR2 SQSDAQ. V was pared by 1 base and J by 2 bases, with 2 bases of the junction left unmatched. This CDR3 is built from 17 residues. The CDR3 bases that were read are TGTGCCAGCAGCTTAGGACTAGCGGGAGGGACCACAGATACG. This sequence encodes CASSLGLAGGTTDT. The complete CDR3 reads CASSLGLAGGTTDTQYF.

This clone was detected many times. The CDR3 end is not reached by the read, which stops 3 residues before it; the germline J gene fills it in. The gene calls are TRBV2 and TRBJ2-2, with a possible D match to TRBD2 (5 bases). CDR1 is SNHLY, CDR2 FYNNEI, per germline. V lost 5 bases to trimming and J lost 4 bases, with 11 bases between them. The CDR3 length is 14 residues. CDR3 amino acids: CASSRGFGTGELFF. The covered CDR3 bases are TGTGCCAGCAGTCGGGGATTTGGCACCGGGGAG.

This clone was detected many times. The missing CDR3 end, 3 residues past where the read stops, is filled in from the germline J gene. This chain uses TRBV20-1 with TRBJ2-1; possibly TRBD2 for D (5 bases). The ends were cut back, 3 bases at V and 3 bases at J, with 9 bases in the middle. The CDR3 has 13 residues. Germline CDR1 is DFQATT and CDR2 is SNEGSKA (reference sequence). The part of the CDR3 DNA that was read is TGCAGTGCTAGTCCGAGCGGCTACAATGAG. Protein sequence: CSASPSGYNE. The complete CDR3 reads CSASPSGYNEQFF.

This clone has at least ten counts. The read halts 3 residues ahead of the CDR3 end, with the missing end drawn from the germline J gene. This sequence joins TRBV5-1 and TRBJ2-2, with a weak D call TRBD2 (5 bases). The V gene's germline CDR1 is SGHRS and CDR2 YFSETQ. The CDR3 is made up of 13 amino acids. V was shortened by 7 bases and J by 7 bases, with 14 bases between the two germline ends. The CDR3 sequence is CASCHDEGGELFF. The sequenced CDR3 bases are TGCGCCAGCTGCCACGATGAGGGCGGGGAG.

About this clone itself: The read falls 3 residues short of the CDR3 end, and the missing part is taken from the germline J gene. The V and J genes are TRBV6-2 or TRBV6-3 and TRBJ1-2; D is unresolved. There are 12 residues in the CDR3. The V gene's germline CDR1 is MNHEY and CDR2 SVGEGT. CDR3 region: CASSRITDTYTF. The sequenced CDR3 bases are TGTGCCAGCAGCCGGATCACAGATACC.

This clone occurred a few times. The read ends 3 residues before the CDR3 terminus; that terminus is restored from the germline J gene. This chain joins TRBV10-3 and TRBJ2-7; TRBD1 is a possible D gene (5 bases). This CDR3 has 12 residues. Germline assignment: CDR1 ENHRY and CDR2 SYGVKD. V was shortened by 3 bases and J by 5 bases, with 8 bases between the two germline ends. The CDR3 spells CAISDPGHEQYF. The sequenced CDR3 bases are TGTGCCATCAGTGACCCAGGGCACGAG.

This clone came up many times. Read sequence stops 3 residues before the CDR3 end, and the germline J gene provides the missing end. The rearrangement uses TRBV10-3 and TRBJ2-1, with TRBD2 matching over 7 bases. This CDR3 contains 14 residues. J gave up 1 base and V 5 bases, and 2 bases lay outside the gene matches. CDR1 is ENHRY and CDR2 is SYGVKD in the germline V gene. CDR3 sequence reads: CAISKAGSYNEQFF. The sequenced part of the CDR3 DNA is TGTGCCATCAGTAAAGCGGGGTCCTACAATGAG.

This clone has ten or more counts. Read data end 3 residues before the CDR3 end; the end is taken from the germline J gene. This chain joins TRBV7-9 and TRBJ2-7, with 7 positions matching TRBD1. V gave up 5 bases and J gave up 3 bases; unmatched junction bases: 4. The germline CDR1 and CDR2 sequences are SEHNR and FQNEAQ (reference sequence). The CDR3 is made up of 13 amino acids. The CDR3 sequence: CASSPTGDYEQYF. Incomplete CDR3 DNA: TGTGCCAGCAGCCCAACAGGGGACTACGAG.

This clone was detected many times. CDR3 residues: CASSLGQGGYEQYF. CDR3 DNA, as far as it was read: TGCGCCAGCAGCTTGGGACAGGGGGGTTACGAG. The J gene is TRBJ2-7, the V gene TRBV5-1, with 9 bases that match TRBD1. Read data end 3 residues before the CDR3 end; the end is taken from the germline J gene. The CDR3 is 14 amino acids. The junction had 2 bases not matched to a gene; V was cut back by 0 bases and J by 4 bases. Germline loops: CDR1 SGHRS, CDR2 YFSETQ.

This clone was recorded many times. The DNA ends 3 residues before the CDR3 does, and the rest of the CDR3 is filled in from the germline J gene. This rearrangement joins TRBV30 to TRBJ2-3; TRBD2 agrees at 9 bases. Germline V lookup: CDR1 GTSNPN, CDR2 SVGIG (reference sequence). V lost 3 bases to trimming and J lost 0 bases; unmatched junction nucleotides: 4. The CDR3 is 15 amino acids. Partial CDR3 DNA: TGTGCCTGGAGAAAGACTAGCGGTAGCACAGATACG. It yields the protein CAWRKTSGSTDT. The complete CDR3 sequence is CAWRKTSGSTDTQYF.

This clone occurred many times. The read gets to within 3 residues of the CDR3 end, and the germline J gene fills in the rest. The V and J genes are TRBV7-9 and TRBJ1-1; TRBD1 is a possible D gene (6 bases). The CDR3 is 12 amino acids. Trimming removed 5 bases at V and 7 bases at J, with 11 bases between. Germline-derived CDR1 and CDR2 are SEHNR and FQNEAQ (reference sequence). CDR3 DNA (partial): TGTGCCAGCAGCCAGGGACACGGTGAA. This translates into CASSQGHGE. The entire CDR3 reads CASSQGHGEAFF.

About this clone itself: Read coverage stops 3 residues before the CDR3 terminus; the germline J gene supplies the remainder. The J gene is TRBJ1-2, the V gene TRBV7-9; no clear D. This CDR3 is 14 amino acids long. Between the trimmed V and J ends, which lost 1 base and 3 bases, there was a span of 9 bases. The germline V gene encodes CDR1 SEHNR and CDR2 FQNEAQ (reference sequence). CDR3 amino acids: CASSLDGVDYGYTF. The covered CDR3 bases are TGTGCCAGCAGCTTAGACGGGGTGGACTATGGC. The whole variable domain, filled in from reference TRBV7-9 and TRBJ1-2, reads DTGVSQNPRHKITKRGQNVTFRCDPISEHNRLYWYRQTLGQGPEFLTYFQNEAQLEKSRLLSDRFSAERPKGSFSTLEIQRTEQGDSAMYLCASSLDGVDYGYTFGSGTRLTVV.